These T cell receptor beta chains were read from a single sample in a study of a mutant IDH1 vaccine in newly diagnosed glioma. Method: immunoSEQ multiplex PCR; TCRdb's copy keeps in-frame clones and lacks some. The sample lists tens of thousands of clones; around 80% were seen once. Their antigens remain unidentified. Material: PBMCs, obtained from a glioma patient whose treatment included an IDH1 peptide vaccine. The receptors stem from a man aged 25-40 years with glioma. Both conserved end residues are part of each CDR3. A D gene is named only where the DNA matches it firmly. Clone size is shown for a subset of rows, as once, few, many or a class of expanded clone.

CDR3 DNA: TGTGCCTGGAGCGCAGGGGTCCCCTACGAGCAGTACTTC; CDR3 protein: CAWSAGVPYEQYF; D gene: -; J gene: TRBJ2-7; clone size: -; V gene: TRBV30
CDR3 DNA: TGTGCCAGCAGCTTTATGACAGGGGGCGTAACCGGGGAGCTGTTTTTT; CDR3 protein: CASSFMTGGVTGELFF; D gene: TRBD1; J gene: TRBJ2-2; clone size: -; V gene: TRBV5-5
CDR3 DNA: TGTGCCAGTAGTTCCGGGGCCTACAATGAGCAGTTCTTC; CDR3 protein: CASSSGAYNEQFF; D gene: -; J gene: TRBJ2-1; clone size: -; V gene: TRBV19
CDR3 DNA: TGTGCCAGCAGCAAACGGGGCACAGAACAAGAGACCCAGTACTTC; CDR3 protein: CASSKRGTEQETQYF; D gene: -; J gene: TRBJ2-5; clone size: -; V gene: TRBV21-1
CDR3 DNA: TGCGCCAGCAGCTTGGCGGGGACGGAAGACTATGGCTACACCTTC; CDR3 protein: CASSLAGTEDYGYTF; D gene: -; J gene: TRBJ1-2; clone size: -; V gene: TRBV5-1
CDR3 DNA: TGTGCCAGTAGTATAGGCCCGGGATCGACCTATGGCTACACCTTC; CDR3 protein: CASSIGPGSTYGYTF; D gene: -; J gene: TRBJ1-2; clone size: few; V gene: TRBV19
CDR3 DNA: TGTGCCTGGAGTCCGGGACAGGGAATTCGGGGCTACACCTTC; CDR3 protein: CAWSPGQGIRGYTF; D gene: TRBD1; J gene: TRBJ1-2; clone size: -; V gene: TRBV30
CDR3 DNA: TGTGCCAGCAGCCAACGGGGGGGGGCCCGGGAGACCCAGTACTTC; CDR3 protein: CASSQRGGARETQYF; D gene: TRBD2; J gene: TRBJ2-5; clone size: -; V gene: TRBV6-5
CDR3 DNA: TGTGCCAGCAGGGGGATGGAGGGGCGGGAGAAGGCAGATACGCAGTATTTT; CDR3 protein: CASRGMEGREKADTQYF; D gene: TRBD2; J gene: TRBJ2-3; clone size: once; V gene: TRBV7-8
CDR3 DNA: TGTGCCAGCAGCTTGGAGACTGACACTGAAGCTTTCTTT; CDR3 protein: CASSLETDTEAFF; D gene: -; J gene: TRBJ1-1; clone size: -; V gene: TRBV5-4
CDR3 DNA: TGTGCCAGCAGCCACCGGGACAGGTCCTCCTACGAGCAGTACTTC; CDR3 protein: CASSHRDRSSYEQYF; D gene: TRBD1; J gene: TRBJ2-7; clone size: -; V gene: TRBV14
CDR3 DNA: TGTGCCAGCAGTTCCCCGTTTTACCTCACAGATACGCAGTATTTT; CDR3 protein: CASSSPFYLTDTQYF; D gene: -; J gene: TRBJ2-3; clone size: -; V gene: TRBV27
CDR3 DNA: TGTGCCAGCAGTTCGGGACTAGCGGGAGCAGATACGCAGTATTTT; CDR3 protein: CASSSGLAGADTQYF; D gene: TRBD2; J gene: TRBJ2-3; clone size: -; V gene: TRBV6-6
CDR3 DNA: TGTGCCAGCTCGGAGGGGACAGCCGGGGAGCTGTTTTTT; CDR3 protein: CASSEGTAGELFF; D gene: -; J gene: TRBJ2-2; clone size: -; V gene: TRBV19
CDR3 DNA: TGTGCCAGTAGTATAGGTGGGGGCGACCAAGAGACCCAGTACTTC; CDR3 protein: CASSIGGGDQETQYF; D gene: -; J gene: TRBJ2-5; clone size: -; V gene: TRBV19
CDR3 DNA: TGTGCCAGCAGCTTGGCCGGGACTAGCGCATACGAGCAGTACTTC; CDR3 protein: CASSLAGTSAYEQYF; D gene: TRBD2; J gene: TRBJ2-7; clone size: -; V gene: TRBV5-6
CDR3 DNA: TGTGCCAGCAGCTCGCGCCCACTAGCGGGGGCCTACAATGAGCAGTTCTTC; CDR3 protein: CASSSRPLAGAYNEQFF; D gene: TRBD2; J gene: TRBJ2-1; clone size: -; V gene: TRBV9